This T cell receptor beta chain was identified during a study of tumor and adjacent non-tumor tissue in lung cancer. Study-level background: About 4.17 million productive TCRbeta reads were obtained per sample on average.

Points from the study as a whole: Shorter survival was associated with higher TCR diversity in tumors.

Three rounds of nested PCR, following a modified ARM-PCR protocol, produced the TCRbeta library. TCRdb independently ran MiXCR on the multiplex PCR reads; one entry per CDR3 protein. Of 200,000 or so distinct CDR3 sequences listed, 60% to 85% are singletons. About this clonotype itself: Its antigen is not known.

CDR1 and CDR2 (germline): SGHRS, YFSETQ. The CDR3 is made up of 17 amino acids. After removal of 0 bases from V and 7 bases from J, the junction contained 10 bases not matched to a gene. This sample's RNA came from whole unsorted tissue. Newly diagnosed lung cancer patients had thoracic surgery in China, August–November 2014, without prior chemotherapy. The gene calls are TRBV5-1 and TRBJ1-6; 7 nucleotides match TRBD1. The source of this sequence is a man aged 55-75 years with non-small cell lung cancer. Specimen: lung tumor tissue. The CDR3 DNA sequence: TGCGCCAGCAGCTTGGCCGAGGTCAGGGGACAGAATTCACCCCTCCACTTT. It is translated as CASSLAEVRGQNSPLHF.